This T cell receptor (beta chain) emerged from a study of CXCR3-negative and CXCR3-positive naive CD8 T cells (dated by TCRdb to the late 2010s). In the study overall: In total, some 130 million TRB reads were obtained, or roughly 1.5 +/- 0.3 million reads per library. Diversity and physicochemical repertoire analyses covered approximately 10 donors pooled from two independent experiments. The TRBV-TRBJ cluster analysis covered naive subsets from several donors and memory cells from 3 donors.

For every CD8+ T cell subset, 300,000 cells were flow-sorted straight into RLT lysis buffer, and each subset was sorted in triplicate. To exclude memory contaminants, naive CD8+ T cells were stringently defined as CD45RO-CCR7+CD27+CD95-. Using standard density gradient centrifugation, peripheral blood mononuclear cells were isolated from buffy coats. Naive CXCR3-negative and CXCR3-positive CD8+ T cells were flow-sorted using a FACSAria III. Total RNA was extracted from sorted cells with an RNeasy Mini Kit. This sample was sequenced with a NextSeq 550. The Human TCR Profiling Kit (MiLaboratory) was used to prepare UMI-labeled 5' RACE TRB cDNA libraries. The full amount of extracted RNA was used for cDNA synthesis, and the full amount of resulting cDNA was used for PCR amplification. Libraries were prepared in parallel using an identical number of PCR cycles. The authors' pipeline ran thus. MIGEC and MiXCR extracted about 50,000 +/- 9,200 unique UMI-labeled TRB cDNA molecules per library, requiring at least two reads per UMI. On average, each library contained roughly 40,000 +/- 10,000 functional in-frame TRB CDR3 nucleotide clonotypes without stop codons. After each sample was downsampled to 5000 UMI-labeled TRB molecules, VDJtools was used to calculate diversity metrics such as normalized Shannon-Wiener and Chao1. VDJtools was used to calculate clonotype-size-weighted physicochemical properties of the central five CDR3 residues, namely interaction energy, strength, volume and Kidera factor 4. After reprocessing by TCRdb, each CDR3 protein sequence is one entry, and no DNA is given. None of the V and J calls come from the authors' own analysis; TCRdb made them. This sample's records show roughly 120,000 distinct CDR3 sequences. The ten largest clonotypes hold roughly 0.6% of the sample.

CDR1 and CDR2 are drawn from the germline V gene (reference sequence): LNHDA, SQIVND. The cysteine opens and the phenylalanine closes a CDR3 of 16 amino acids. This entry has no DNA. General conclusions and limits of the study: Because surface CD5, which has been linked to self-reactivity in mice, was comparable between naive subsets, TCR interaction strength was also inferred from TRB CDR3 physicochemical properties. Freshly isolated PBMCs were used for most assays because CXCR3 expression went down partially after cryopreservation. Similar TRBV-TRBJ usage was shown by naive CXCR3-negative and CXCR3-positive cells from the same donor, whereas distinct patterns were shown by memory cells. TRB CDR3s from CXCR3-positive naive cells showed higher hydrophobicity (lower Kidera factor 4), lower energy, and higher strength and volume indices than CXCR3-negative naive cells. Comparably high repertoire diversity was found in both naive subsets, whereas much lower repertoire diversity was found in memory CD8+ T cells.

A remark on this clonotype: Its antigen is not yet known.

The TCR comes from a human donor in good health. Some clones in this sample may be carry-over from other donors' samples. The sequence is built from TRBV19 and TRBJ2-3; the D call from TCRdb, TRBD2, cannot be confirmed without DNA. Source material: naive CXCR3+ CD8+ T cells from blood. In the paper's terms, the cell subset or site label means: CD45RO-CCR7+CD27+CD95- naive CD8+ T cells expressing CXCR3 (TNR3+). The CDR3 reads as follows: CASSINSGTSTDTQYF.